Given below is one T cell receptor beta chain in context. Its antigen target is currently unknown. Nothing much larger sits one base from this clone, and base qualities are not available. The collaborating institutions used their own protocols to collect whole blood in K2EDTA tubes. For TCRbeta analysis, collaborator samples were shipped as frozen whole blood, as isolated PBMCs, or as DNA extracted from either sample type. This sample is part of a study of blood T cell repertoires in COVID-19 (TCRdb year 2020). About the full investigation: Samples from collaborators originated in the United States, Italy and Spain and spanned both the acute and convalescent phases of COVID-19. The material from the prospective study consisted of cDNA or gDNA derived from T cells, B-cell-depleted T cells, or PBMCs. The dataset comprised deeply sampled blood TCRbeta repertoires from subjects exposed to, actively infected with, or recovered from COVID-19. The repertoires were released in a freely available public database meant as a resource for research on the immune response to SARS-CoV-2. Samples were obtained from the ongoing ImmuneRACE study (first 160 participants) and from some 1,200 subjects provided by 6 global collaborators. The sample metadata nearly always contained a de-identified subject ID, COVID-19 status, age in years and sex. HLA class I and class II types, where available, came from metadata supplied by the sample provider rather than from assay-based typing.

Compared with germline, V lacks 5 bases and J lacks 6 bases; bases without a gene match: 5. Including the terminal cysteine and phenylalanine, the CDR3 comprises 14 residues. Only the CDR3 part of the read is kept: 42 bases, read in frame from the first base. Reading the germline V gene gives CDR1 SGHRS and CDR2 YFSETQ. TCRbeta CDR3 regions were amplified from genomic DNA by means of the immunoSEQ Assay, a bias-controlled multiplex PCR. The study's processing was this. The number of nucleated cells in each sample was estimated from the amplification of reference gene primers within the assay. Sequence reads were collapsed and filtered to measure the absolute abundance of every unique TCRbeta CDR3 rearrangement. For each sample, productive Simpson clonality was calculated as the square root of Simpson's diversity index across productive rearrangements. The immuneACCESS repertoire file appears here via TCRdb, limited to in-frame rearrangements. These files lack a portion of the clones; in checked studies, under half of the deficit traces to unresolved V genes, and the cause of the others is not known. V, J and clone size are those of that table, while D and trimming were read from the DNA. The sample contains about 31,000 clones, roughly nine tenths of them found a single time. The biggest ten clones account for approximately 25% of the sample.

Here is what the overall study found, with its caveats: The amount of clinical and demographic metadata varied by source and participant and was provided uncurated.

This chain joins TRBV5-1 to TRBJ2-1; 10 of the junction bases match TRBD2. This clonotype was sampled from a human donor with active COVID-19. The donor label of this sample is uncertain. The sequenced sample consisted of peripheral blood. The CDR3: CASSRPSGSNEQFF. The DNA sequence is as follows: TGCGCCAGCAGTCGGCCTAGCGGGAGCAATGAGCAGTTCTTC.